This is a list of T cell receptor beta chains from one sample in a study of T cells in Graves' hyperthyroidism and ophthalmopathy. TCRdb reprocessed the multiplex PCR reads with MiXCR, giving one entry per CDR3 protein. Of under 350,000 distinct CDR3 sequences in the sample, around 20% were seen once. Material: blood. The receptor source for this set is a woman aged 50 to 65 with Graves' hyperthyroidism. The CDR3 runs from the conserved cysteine through the conserved F or W. The D gene is left open where the match is weak. Part of the rows lack a size; the others show once, few, many or a class for expanded clones.

>many|TRBD1|TRBV28|TRBJ2-7
TGTGCCAGCAGCCGCGCCCGGGACAGGAAACTCTACGAGCAGTACTTC
CASSRARDRKLYEQYF
>.|TRBD2|TRBV12-3/TRBV12-4|TRBJ2-5
TGTGCCAGCAGTTTATCGGTGTTAGGACTAGCGGGAAGGGAGACCCAGTACTTC
CASSLSVLGLAGRETQYF
>many|.|TRBV11-2|TRBJ2-5
TGTGCCAGCAGCCCCGGGGGCGGGCTGGAGACCCAGTACTTC
CASSPGGGLETQYF
>.|.|TRBV28|TRBJ2-7
TGTGCCAGCAGTTTGGACAATCCCCCCCTGCAGTACTTC
CASSLDNPPLQYF
>many|.|TRBV20-1|TRBJ2-2
TGCAGTGCTAGTAGGGTCGCGAACACCGGGGAGCTGTTTTTT
CSASRVANTGELFF
>once|TRBD2|TRBV20-1|TRBJ2-5
TGCAGTGCAATTTCAGCGGGGGAGACCCAGTACTTC
CSAISAGETQYF
>few|.|TRBV5-6|TRBJ2-7
TGTGCCAGCAGCTTGGGGACCGCGGCGCGTTTTTACGAGCAGTACTTC
CASSLGTAARFYEQYF
>.|.|TRBV24-1|TRBJ2-2
TGTGCCACCAGGGGGTCGGGGGCGGGGAACACCGGGGAGCTGTTTTTT
CATRGSGAGNTGELFF
>many|.|TRBV20-1|TRBJ2-1
TGCAGTGCTAGAGTCAGCGCTAGCTCCTACAATGAGCAGTTCTTC
CSARVSASSYNEQFF
>many|TRBD1|TRBV5-1|TRBJ1-1
TGCGCCAGCAGAGACAGGGCCCTCACTGAAGCTTTCTTT
CASRDRALTEAFF